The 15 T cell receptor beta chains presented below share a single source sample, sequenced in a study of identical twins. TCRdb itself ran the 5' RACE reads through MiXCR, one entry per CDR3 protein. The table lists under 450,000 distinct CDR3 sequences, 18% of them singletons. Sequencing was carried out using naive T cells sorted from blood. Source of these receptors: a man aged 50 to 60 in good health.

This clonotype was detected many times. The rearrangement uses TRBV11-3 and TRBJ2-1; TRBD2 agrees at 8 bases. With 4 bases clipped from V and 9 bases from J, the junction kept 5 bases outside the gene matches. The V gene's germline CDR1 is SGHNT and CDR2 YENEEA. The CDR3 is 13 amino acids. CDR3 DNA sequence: TGTGCCAGCAGCTCTGGACTAGCCAGTGAGCAGTTCTTC. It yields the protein CASSSGLASEQFF.

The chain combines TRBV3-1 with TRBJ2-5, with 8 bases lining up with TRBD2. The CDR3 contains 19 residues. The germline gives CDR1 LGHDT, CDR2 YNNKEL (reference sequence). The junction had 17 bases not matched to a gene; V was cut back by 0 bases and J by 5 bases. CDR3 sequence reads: CASSQDGHWAGGRVETQYF. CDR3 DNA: TGTGCCAGCAGCCAAGATGGCCATTGGGCGGGGGGCCGTGTGGAGACCCAGTACTTC.

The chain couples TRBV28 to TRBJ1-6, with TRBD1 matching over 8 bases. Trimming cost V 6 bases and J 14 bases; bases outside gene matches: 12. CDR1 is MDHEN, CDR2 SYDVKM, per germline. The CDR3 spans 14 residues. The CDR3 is CASSNIGQGITLHF. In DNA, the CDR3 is TGTGCCAGCAGCAACATCGGACAGGGCATAACCCTCCACTTT.

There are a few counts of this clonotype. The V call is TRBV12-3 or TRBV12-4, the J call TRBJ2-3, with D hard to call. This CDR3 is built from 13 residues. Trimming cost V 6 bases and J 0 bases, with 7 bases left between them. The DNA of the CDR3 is TGTGCCAGCAGACCGGACAGCACAGATACGCAGTATTTT. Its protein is CASRPDSTDTQYF.

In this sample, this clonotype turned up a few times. CDR3 amino acids: CASSQGQSREQYF. In DNA form, the CDR3 reads TGTGCCAGCAGTCAGGGACAGTCACGCGAGCAGTACTTC. The chain has TRBV6-6 and TRBJ2-7; 7 bases fit TRBD1. CDR1 MNHNY and CDR2 SVGAGI come from the germline V gene (reference sequence). This CDR3 region has 13 residues. Losses at the gene ends were 5 bases for V and 6 bases for J; bases not matched to a gene: 7.

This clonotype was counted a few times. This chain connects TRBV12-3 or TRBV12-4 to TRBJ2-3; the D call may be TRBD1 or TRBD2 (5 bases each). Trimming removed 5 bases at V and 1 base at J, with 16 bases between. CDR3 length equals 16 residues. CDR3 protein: CASSVEGIMGTDTQYF. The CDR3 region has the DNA TGTGCCAGCAGTGTCGAGGGGATAATGGGCACAGATACGCAGTATTTT.

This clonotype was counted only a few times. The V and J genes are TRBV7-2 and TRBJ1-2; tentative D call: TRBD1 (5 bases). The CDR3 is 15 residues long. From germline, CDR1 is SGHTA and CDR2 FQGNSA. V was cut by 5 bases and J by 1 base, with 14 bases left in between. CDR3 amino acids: CASSTRDRNNYGYTF. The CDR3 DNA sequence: TGTGCCAGCAGCACCAGGGACCGTAATAACTATGGCTACACCTTC.

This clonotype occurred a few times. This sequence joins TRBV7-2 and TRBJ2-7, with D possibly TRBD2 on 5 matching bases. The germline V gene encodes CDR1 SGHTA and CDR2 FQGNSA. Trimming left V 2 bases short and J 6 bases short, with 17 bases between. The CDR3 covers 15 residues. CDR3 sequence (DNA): TGTGCCAGCAGCTTACGGCAGGCCGGAGGAGGCGAGCAGTACTTC. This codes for CASSLRQAGGGEQYF.

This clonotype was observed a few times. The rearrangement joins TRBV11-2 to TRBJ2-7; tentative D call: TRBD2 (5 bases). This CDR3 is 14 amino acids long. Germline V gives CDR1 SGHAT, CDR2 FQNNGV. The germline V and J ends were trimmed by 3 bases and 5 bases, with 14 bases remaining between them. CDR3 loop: CASSFLRDFDEQYF. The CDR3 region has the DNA TGTGCCAGCAGCTTTCTTCGGGATTTCGACGAGCAGTACTTC.

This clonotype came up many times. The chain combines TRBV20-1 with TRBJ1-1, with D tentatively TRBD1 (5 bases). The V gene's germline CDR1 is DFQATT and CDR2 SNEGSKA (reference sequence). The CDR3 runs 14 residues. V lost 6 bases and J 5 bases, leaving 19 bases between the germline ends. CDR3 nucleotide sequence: TGCAGTGCGGTTCACCGCATGGGGGAGACTGAAGCTTTCTTT. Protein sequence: CSAVHRMGETEAFF.

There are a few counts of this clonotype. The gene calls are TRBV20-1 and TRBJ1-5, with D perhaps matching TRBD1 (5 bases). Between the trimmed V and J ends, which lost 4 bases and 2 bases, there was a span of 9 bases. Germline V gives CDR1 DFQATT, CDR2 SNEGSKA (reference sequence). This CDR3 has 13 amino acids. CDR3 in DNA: TGCAGTGCTAATCAGGGTGGCAATCAGCCCCAGCATTTT. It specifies CSANQGGNQPQHF.

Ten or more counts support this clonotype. CDR3 nucleotides: TGTGCCAGCACCCCCCTCGCACTCTCCGGATCACCCCTCCACTTT. It translates to CASTPLALSGSPLHF. V usage is TRBV28 and J usage is TRBJ1-6; D is unresolved. The CDR3 has 15 amino acids. CDR1 and CDR2 (germline): MDHEN, SYDVKM. V was trimmed by 7 bases and J by 10 bases, leaving 20 bases between them.

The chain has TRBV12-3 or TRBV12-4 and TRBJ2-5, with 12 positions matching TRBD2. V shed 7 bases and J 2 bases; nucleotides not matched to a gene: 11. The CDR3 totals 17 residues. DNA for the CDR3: TGTGCCAGCACCCCTACCGCGCTAGCGGGGGGGCAAGAGACCCAGTACTTC. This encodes CASTPTALAGGQETQYF.

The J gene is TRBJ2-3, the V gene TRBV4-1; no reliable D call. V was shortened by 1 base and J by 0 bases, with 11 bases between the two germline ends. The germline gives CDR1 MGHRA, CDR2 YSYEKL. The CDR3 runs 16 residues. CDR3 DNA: TGCGCCAGCAGCCAAGGGACCATCCTGAGCACAGATACGCAGTATTTT. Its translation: CASSQGTILSTDTQYF.

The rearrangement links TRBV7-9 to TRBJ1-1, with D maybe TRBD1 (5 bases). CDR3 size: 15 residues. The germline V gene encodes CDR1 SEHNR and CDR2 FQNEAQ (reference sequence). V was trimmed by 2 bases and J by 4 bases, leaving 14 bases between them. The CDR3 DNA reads TGTGCCAGCAGCTTAAGGGGCCCCACCAGCACTGAAGCTTTCTTT. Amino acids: CASSLRGPTSTEAFF. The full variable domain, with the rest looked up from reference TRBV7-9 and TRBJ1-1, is DTGVSQNPRHKITKRGQNVTFRCDPISEHNRLYWYRQTLGQGPEFLTYFQNEAQLEKSRLLSDRFSAERPKGSFSTLEIQRTEQGDSAMYLCASSLRGPTSTEAFFGQGTRLTVV.